Following are 24 T cell receptor beta chains from one sample sequenced in a study of OX40 agonist ivuxolimab in advanced cancers. The method was immunoSEQ multiplex PCR; TCRdb's version includes in-frame clones alone and lacks a portion of them. The sample contains around 53,000 clones, over 90% of which appear only once. Material: CD4+ or CD8+ T cells sorted from blood, obtained in a trial of the OX40 agonist ivuxolimab. The receptor source for this set is an adult with an advanced solid tumor such as melanoma, head and neck, liver or kidney cancer.

This clone was seen only a few times. This sequence joins TRBV4-1 and TRBJ1-1; D is undetermined. The CDR3 loop spans 14 amino acids. Germline assignment: CDR1 MGHRA and CDR2 YSYEKL. Trimming shortened V by 4 bases and J by 0 bases, and 9 bases separated the two germline ends. The CDR3 DNA is TGCGCCAGCAGCCCCGGTGACCTGAACACTGAAGCTTTCTTT. This codes for CASSPGDLNTEAFF.

The rearrangement uses TRBV4-3 and TRBJ2-7; no clear D. Trimming left V 0 bases short and J 0 bases short, with 12 bases between. This CDR3 comprises 16 residues. The germline V gene encodes CDR1 LGHNA and CDR2 YSLEER. In DNA form, the CDR3 reads TGCGCCAGCAGCCAAGACAGTGGCGGAAGCTCCTACGAGCAGTACTTC. The encoded protein is CASSQDSGGSSYEQYF.

CDR3 DNA: TGTGCCAGCAGTTTAGTTTCCCGAAATGAGCAGTTCTTC. This codes for CASSLVSRNEQFF. The V gene is TRBV27, the J gene TRBJ2-1; D is unresolved. Germline V gene sequence: CDR1 MNHEY, CDR2 SMNVEV (reference sequence). The ends were cut back, 2 bases at V and 7 bases at J, with 9 bases in the middle. The CDR3 has 13 residues.

The CDR3 region has the DNA TGTGCAAGTCGCCCTAATGACAGGTCGAGCTCCTACGAGCAGTACTTC. Residues: CASRPNDRSSSYEQYF. V usage is TRBV12-2 and J usage is TRBJ2-7; the D call in the table, TRBD1, was not verified against the DNA. TRBV12-2 is a documented pseudogene. CDR3 length: 16 residues.

The chain recombines TRBV6-5 with TRBJ1-1, with D uncertain. V lost 2 bases and J lost 4, with 11 bases in between. Germline assignment: CDR1 MNHEY and CDR2 SVGAGI. The CDR3 runs to 14 residues. The chain's CDR3 is CASSYRLGSTEAFF. The DNA for the CDR3 is TGTGCCAGCAGTTACCGGTTAGGGAGCACTGAAGCTTTCTTT.

This chain connects TRBV29-1 to TRBJ1-1; D not resolved. The germline gives CDR1 SQVTM, CDR2 ANQGSEA. The CDR3 has 12 residues. The CDR3 DNA is TGCACCCTAGGCGGGAGGAGCACTGAAGCTTTCTTT. This encodes CTLGGRSTEAFF.

The genes are TRBV6-1 and TRBJ1-5; D remains ambiguous. This CDR3 is built from 14 residues. Germline-derived CDR1 and CDR2 are MNHNS and SASEGT. Trimming took 3 bases from V and 1 from J, leaving 7 bases between them. DNA of the CDR3: TGTGCCAGCAGTGAGGGTCCGAGCAATCAGCCCCAGCATTTT. It codes for CASSEGPSNQPQHF.

V is TRBV27 and J is TRBJ2-3; 9 bases line up with TRBD2. The CDR3 covers 17 residues. J gave up 2 bases and V 5 bases, and 11 bases lay outside the gene matches. The germline V gene has CDR1 MNHEY and CDR2 SMNVEV (reference sequence). In DNA form, the CDR3 reads TGTGCCAGCAGTCCCCAGACTAGCGGAGTATACACAGATACGCAGTATTTT. Translated: CASSPQTSGVYTDTQYF.

This clone appeared a single time. The chain carries TRBV28 and TRBJ2-1; D is unresolved. The CDR3 length is 17 residues. The V gene lost 6 bases and the J gene lost 2 bases, with 20 bases spanning the gap. The V gene's germline CDR1 is MDHEN and CDR2 SYDVKM. The CDR3 sequence: CASRAVILQGAYNEQFF. For the CDR3, the DNA is TGTGCCAGCAGGGCTGTAATTCTCCAAGGCGCCTACAATGAGCAGTTCTTC.

V usage is TRBV19 and J usage is TRBJ1-2; no clear D. The CDR3 loop spans 13 amino acids. Deletions cut 6 bases from V and 1 base from J, with 9 bases between. CDR1 and CDR2 from the germline V gene are LNHDA and SQIVND (reference sequence). The CDR3 sequence is CASSWTLNYGYTF. DNA of the CDR3: TGTGCCAGTAGCTGGACGCTTAACTATGGCTACACCTTC.

The chain uses TRBV15 and TRBJ2-3, with 7 positions matching TRBD1. Losses at the gene ends were 2 bases for V and 2 bases for J; bases not matched to a gene: 4. CDR1 LNHNV and CDR2 YYDKDF come from the germline V gene (reference sequence). The CDR3 contains 15 residues. The CDR3: CATSRRTGPTDTQYF. The CDR3 nucleotides are TGTGCCACCAGCAGAAGGACAGGACCCACAGATACGCAGTATTTT.

The V and J genes are TRBV18 and TRBJ2-5; 9 positions match TRBD1. Germline lookup yields CDR1 KGHSH and CDR2 LQKENI. V trimming: 3 bases; J trimming: 4 bases; junction bases outside the gene matches: 6. The CDR3 consists of 15 residues. This chain's CDR3 is CASSPPGTGLETQYF. CDR3 DNA: TGTGCCAGCTCACCTCCCGGGACAGGGTTAGAGACCCAGTACTTC.

The chain has TRBV27 and TRBJ2-7; possibly TRBD1 or TRBD2 for D (5 bases each). With 7 bases removed from V and 7 bases from J, the gap between germline ends came to 20 bases. This CDR3 region has 14 residues. Germline CDR1 MNHEY, CDR2 SMNVEV (reference sequence). This CDR3 reads CASNVGTSPWEQYF. The CDR3 nucleotides are TGTGCCAGCAACGTCGGGACCTCACCGTGGGAGCAGTACTTC.

The CDR3 DNA is TGTGCCAGCAGCCCGTCAGTCGAGCAGTACTTC. The encoded protein is CASSPSVEQYF. The chain is built from TRBV5-5 and TRBJ2-7; no clear D. The CDR3 totals 11 residues. Germline V gene sequence: CDR1 SGHKS, CDR2 YYEKEE (reference sequence). Between the trimmed V and J ends, which lost 4 bases and 6 bases, there was a span of 8 bases.

The chain links TRBV10-3 to TRBJ2-6; 7 bases line up with TRBD1. V was pared by 2 bases and J by 0 bases, with 7 bases of the junction left unmatched. CDR3 size: 18 residues. CDR1 ENHRY and CDR2 SYGVKD come from the germline V gene. In nucleotides, the CDR3 is TGTGCCATCAGTGAGATGGGACAGTCAGACTCTGGGGCCAACGTCCTGACTTTC. Translation gives CAISEMGQSDSGANVLTF.

The V and J genes are TRBV11-2 and TRBJ2-3, with D unresolved. Trimming pared 7 bases from V and 3 bases from J, leaving 11 bases between. The CDR3 consists of 13 residues. Germline V gives CDR1 SGHAT, CDR2 FQNNGV. The CDR3, as DNA: TGTGCCAGCAACTATTGGTGGACAGATACGCAGTATTTT. Its translation is CASNYWWTDTQYF.

The chain couples TRBV7-2 to TRBJ1-2; D is perhaps TRBD1 (6 bases). Germline V gives CDR1 SGHTA, CDR2 FQGNSA. The CDR3 sequence is 15 residues long. V was pared by 2 bases and J by 4 bases, with 14 bases between. The CDR3 region has the DNA TGTGCCAGCAGCTTAATCGTGGGGGCCCTCTATGGCTACACCTTC. Its protein product is CASSLIVGALYGYTF. The whole variable domain, remainder taken from reference TRBV7-2 and TRBJ1-2, is GAGVSQSPSNKVTEKGKDVELRCDPISGHTALYWYRQSLGQGLEFLIYFQGNSAPDKSGLPSDRFSAERTGGSVSTLTIQRTQQEDSAVYLCASSLIVGALYGYTFGSGTRLTVV.

The V and J genes are TRBV28 and TRBJ1-1; the D gene is possibly TRBD1 (5 bases). From germline, CDR1 is MDHEN and CDR2 SYDVKM. This CDR3 contains 13 residues. With 5 bases removed from V and 4 bases from J, the gap between germline ends came to 11 bases. In DNA form, the CDR3 reads TGTGCCAGCAGTCCCGGCCAGGGCACTGAAGCTTTCTTT. As protein: CASSPGQGTEAFF.

The chain carries TRBV5-5 and TRBJ1-1; unclear D gene. CDR3 length equals 13 residues. The germline gives CDR1 SGHKS, CDR2 YYEKEE (reference sequence). Trimming removed 4 bases at V and 1 base at J, with 8 bases between. The chain's CDR3 is CASSLTRNTEAFF. CDR3 coding DNA: TGTGCCAGCAGCCTGACACGGAACACTGAAGCTTTCTTT.

This chain links TRBV6-5 with TRBJ2-5; D perhaps matches TRBD1 (5 bases). The CDR3 covers 14 residues. V lost 4 bases, J lost 2 bases, and 11 bases lay in between. Germline-derived CDR1 and CDR2 are MNHEY and SVGAGI. The CDR3 region is CASSSATEQETQYF. The CDR3 bases are TGTGCCAGCAGTTCCGCGACAGAGCAAGAGACCCAGTACTTC.

The chain carries TRBV2 and TRBJ1-1; possible D gene TRBD1, 6 bases. Trimming shortened V by 5 bases and J by 3 bases, and 13 bases separated the two germline ends. There are 14 residues in the CDR3. Per germline, CDR1 SNHLY and CDR2 FYNNEI. CDR3 region: CASSPDGGHTEAFF. The CDR3 nucleotides read TGTGCCAGCAGTCCCGACGGGGGCCACACTGAAGCTTTCTTT.

This clone is a singleton in its sample. The chain joins TRBV29-1 to TRBJ2-7; 7 bases map to TRBD2. V lost 4 bases to trimming and J lost 0 bases; unmatched junction nucleotides: 0. CDR3 length: 12 amino acids. Germline V gene lookup returns CDR1 SQVTM and CDR2 ANQGSEA. CDR3 amino acids: CSVGGGSYEQYF. The CDR3 DNA is TGCAGCGTTGGGGGGGGCTCCTACGAGCAGTACTTC.

This chain joins TRBV7-9 and TRBJ2-5; 7 bases match TRBD1. The germline CDR1 and CDR2 sequences are SEHNR and FQNEAQ (reference sequence). This CDR3 has 13 amino acids. After removal of 1 base from V and 4 bases from J, the junction contained 0 bases not matched to a gene. The CDR3 is CASSLDRGETQYF. The CDR3 DNA sequence: TGTGCCAGCAGCTTAGACAGGGGAGAGACCCAGTACTTC. The full variable domain, in which reference TRBV7-9 and TRBJ2-5 provide the parts outside the CDR3, is DTGVSQNPRHKITKRGQNVTFRCDPISEHNRLYWYRQTLGQGPEFLTYFQNEAQLEKSRLLSDRFSAERPKGSFSTLEIQRTEQGDSAMYLCASSLDRGETQYFGPGTRLLVL.

DNA for the CDR3: TGTGCCAGCAGTAAACTAGCGGACAATGAGCAGTTCTTC. As protein: CASSKLADNEQFF. V usage is TRBV6-6 and J usage is TRBJ2-1; TRBD2 matches 8 bases. This CDR3 contains 13 residues. V lost 5 bases, J lost 5 bases, and 2 bases stayed unmatched. In germline, CDR1 is MNHNY, CDR2 SVGAGI (reference sequence).